This T cell receptor (beta chain) was identified during a study of CD8+ T cells in alopecia areata. cDNA reverse transcribed from extracted RNA served as the sequencing template. TCRdb's table, derived via immunoSEQ multiplex PCR, lists solely in-frame clones and lacks some. The sample contains 140,000 to 150,000 clones, around 50% of which appear only once. Trimming removed 0 bases at V and 3 bases at J, with 9 bases between. The CDR3 loop spans 15 amino acids. Per the germline V gene, CDR1 is SGHNT and CDR2 is YYREEE (reference sequence). Specimen: CD4+ T cells sorted from blood, collected at week 0. The chain couples TRBV5-4 to TRBJ2-2, with D possibly TRBD1 on 5 matching bases. This sequence originates from a human donor with alopecia areata. The CDR3 nucleotides read TGTGCCAGCAGCTTGGGGGGCCGGGACACCGGGGAGCTGTTTTTT. Its protein product is CASSLGGRDTGELFF.